The clone carrying this TCR beta chain was counted ten times or more. These data belong to a study of T-cell reconstitution after alpha-beta-depleted transplantation in children. Unique molecular identifiers were incorporated when the TCRbeta library was constructed. TCRdb called the PCR reads again in MiXCR, with one record for every CDR3 protein. The sample contains some 200,000 distinct CDR3 sequences, about 6.4% of which appear only once. V was clipped by 6 bases and J by 1 base; unmatched bases: 6. CDR3 size: 14 residues. CDR1 MDHEN and CDR2 SYDVKM come from the germline V gene. The rearrangement links TRBV28 to TRBJ2-7; 7 bases agree with TRBD1. The TCR originated in a human donor who donated a stem cell graft to a child with Wiskott-Aldrich syndrome. The sequencing used PBMCs from the stem cell graft donor, collected from the stem cell graft. DNA for the CDR3: TGTGCCAGCAGGTCTCCGGGACAGTCCTACGAGCAGTACTTC. It encodes CASRSPGQSYEQYF. Full variable domain (rest looked up from reference TRBV28 and TRBJ2-7): DVKVTQSSRYLVKRTGEKVFLECVQDMDHENMFWYRQDPGLGLRLIYFSYDVKMKEKGDIPEGYSVSREKKERFSLILESASTNQTSMYLCASRSPGQSYEQYFGPGTRLTVT.